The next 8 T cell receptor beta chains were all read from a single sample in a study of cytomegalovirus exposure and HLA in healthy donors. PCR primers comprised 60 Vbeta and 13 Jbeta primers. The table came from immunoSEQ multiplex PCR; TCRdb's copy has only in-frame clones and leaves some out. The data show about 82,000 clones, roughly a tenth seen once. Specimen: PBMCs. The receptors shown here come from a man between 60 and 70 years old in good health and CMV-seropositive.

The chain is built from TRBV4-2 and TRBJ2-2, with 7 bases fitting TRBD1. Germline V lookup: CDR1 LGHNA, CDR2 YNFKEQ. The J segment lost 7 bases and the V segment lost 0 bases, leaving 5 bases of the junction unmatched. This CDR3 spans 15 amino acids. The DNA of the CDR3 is TGTGCCAGCAGCCAAGAAGACAGGGAGAACGGGGAGCTGTTTTTT. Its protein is CASSQEDRENGELFF.

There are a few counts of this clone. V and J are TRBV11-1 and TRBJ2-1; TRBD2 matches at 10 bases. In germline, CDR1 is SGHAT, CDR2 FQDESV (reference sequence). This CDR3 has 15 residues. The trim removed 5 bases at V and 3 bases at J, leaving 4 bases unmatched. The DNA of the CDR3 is TGTGCCAGCAGCCCCGGACTAGCGGACTACAATGAGCAGTTCTTC. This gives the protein CASSPGLADYNEQFF.

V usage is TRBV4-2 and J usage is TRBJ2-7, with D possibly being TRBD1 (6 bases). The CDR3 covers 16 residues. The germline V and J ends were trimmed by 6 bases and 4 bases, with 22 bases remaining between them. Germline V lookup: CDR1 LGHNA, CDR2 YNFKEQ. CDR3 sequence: CASSEAEGTQRYEQYV. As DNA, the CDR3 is TGTGCCAGCAGTGAAGCGGAAGGGACACAACGATACGAGCAGTACGTC.

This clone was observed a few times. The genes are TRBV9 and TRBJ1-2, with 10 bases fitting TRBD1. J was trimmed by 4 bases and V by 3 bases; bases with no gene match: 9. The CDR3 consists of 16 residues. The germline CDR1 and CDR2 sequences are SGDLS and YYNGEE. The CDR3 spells CASSAGFGTGVYGYTF. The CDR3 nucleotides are TGTGCCAGCAGCGCCGGCTTTGGGACAGGGGTCTATGGCTACACCTTC.

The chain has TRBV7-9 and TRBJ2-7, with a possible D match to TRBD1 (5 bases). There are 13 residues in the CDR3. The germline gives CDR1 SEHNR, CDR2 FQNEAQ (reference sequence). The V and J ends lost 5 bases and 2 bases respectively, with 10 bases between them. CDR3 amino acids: CASSPSGTYEQYF. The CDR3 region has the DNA TGTGCCAGCAGCCCGTCAGGGACCTACGAGCAGTACTTC.

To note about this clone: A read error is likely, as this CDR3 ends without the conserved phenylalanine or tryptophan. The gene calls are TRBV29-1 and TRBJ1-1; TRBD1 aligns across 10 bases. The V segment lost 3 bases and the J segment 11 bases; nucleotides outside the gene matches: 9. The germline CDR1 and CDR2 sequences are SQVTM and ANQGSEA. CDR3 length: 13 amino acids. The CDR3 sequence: CSVDDRGPNRAFL. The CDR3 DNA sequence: TGCAGCGTTGACGACAGGGGGCCCAATAGGGCTTTCCTT.

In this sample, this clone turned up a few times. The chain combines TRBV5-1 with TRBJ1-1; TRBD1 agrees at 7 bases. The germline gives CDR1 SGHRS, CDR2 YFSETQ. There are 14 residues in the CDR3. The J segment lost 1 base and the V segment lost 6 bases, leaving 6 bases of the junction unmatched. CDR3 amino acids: CASTWDSRNTEAFF. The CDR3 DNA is TGCGCCAGCACCTGGGACAGCAGGAACACTGAAGCTTTCTTT.

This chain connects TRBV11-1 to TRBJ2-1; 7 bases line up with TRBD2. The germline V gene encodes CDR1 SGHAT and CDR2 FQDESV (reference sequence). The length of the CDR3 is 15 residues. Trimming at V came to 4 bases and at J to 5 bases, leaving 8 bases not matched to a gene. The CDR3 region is CASSSGLVGNNEQFF. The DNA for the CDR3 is TGTGCCAGCAGCTCCGGACTAGTGGGGAACAATGAGCAGTTCTTC.